This section outlines one T cell receptor beta chain sequence together with its context. No antigen is known for it. V lost 5 bases, J lost 10 bases, and 24 bases lay in between. There are 17 residues in the CDR3. This sample is part of a study of tumor and adjacent non-tumor tissue in lung cancer. For the study at large: Patients comprised 12 adenocarcinoma, a couple of squamous cell carcinoma and 1 small cell lung cancer. Patients were aged roughly 31 to 76, 9 to 10 men and 4 to 6 women, stage I to III. Whole-study results and caveats: Normal lung showed higher cumulative top 100 clone frequency than tumor. TCR diversity was significantly greater in tumor than normal lung tissue.

The template was RNA from unsorted bulk tissue. TCRbeta libraries were built with three rounds of nested PCR, modified from ARM-PCR. TCRdb itself ran the multiplex PCR reads through MiXCR, one entry per CDR3 protein. Of more than 90,000 distinct CDR3 sequences listed, 65% to 75% were seen once; the top ten hold approximately 16%. This receptor was identified in a man between 60 and 75 years old with non-small cell lung cancer. The sequenced sample was lung tumor tissue. This chain uses TRBV12-3 or TRBV12-4 with TRBJ2-6, with a tentative D call TRBD2 (6 bases). In DNA form, the CDR3 reads TGTGCCAGCAGTCCTGGGACTTCTCTCTCTGGAGCTAACGTCCTGACTTTC. The encoded protein is CASSPGTSLSGANVLTF.